Listed below are T cell receptor beta chains from one sample, sequenced in a study of blood T cell dynamics during melanoma immunotherapy. TCRdb keeps only in-frame clones here, not all; method: immunoSEQ multiplex PCR. Seen here are fewer than 2,000 clones, 80% observed once, and the top ten hold roughly 50%. The specimen comprised blood, sampled from a patient treated with checkpoint blockade. Receptor source: a human donor with melanoma. Each CDR3 is given with its conserved first and last residue. Fields, in order: J gene, clone size, V gene, D gene, CDR3 protein, CDR3 DNA. A D gene is named only where the DNA matches it firmly. Clone size appears in some rows only: once, few, many, or a class for an expanded clone.

J gene: TRBJ1-3; clone size: -; V gene: TRBV7-9; D gene: -; CDR3 protein: CASSLDGGSGNTIYF; CDR3 DNA: TGTGCCAGCAGCTTAGACGGAGGCTCTGGAAACACCATATATTTT
J gene: TRBJ1-2; clone size: -; V gene: TRBV7-9; D gene: TRBD1; CDR3 protein: CASSDNRGANYGYTF; CDR3 DNA: TGTGCCAGCAGCGATAACAGGGGTGCTAACTATGGCTACACCTTC
J gene: TRBJ1-1; clone size: -; V gene: TRBV5-4; D gene: -; CDR3 protein: CASRDDTWGNTEAFF; CDR3 DNA: TGTGCCAGCAGGGATGACACTTGGGGGAACACTGAAGCTTTCTTT
J gene: TRBJ1-5; clone size: -; V gene: TRBV10-3; D gene: -; CDR3 protein: CAIRGETKQPQHF; CDR3 DNA: TGTGCCATTAGGGGTGAAACTAAACAGCCCCAGCATTTT
J gene: TRBJ1-2; clone size: -; V gene: TRBV7-9; D gene: -; CDR3 protein: CASSLSENYGYTF; CDR3 DNA: TGTGCCAGCAGCTTATCAGAGAACTATGGCTACACCTTC
J gene: TRBJ2-3; clone size: -; V gene: TRBV7-2; D gene: -; CDR3 protein: CASSPQGMSTDTQYF; CDR3 DNA: TGTGCCAGCAGCCCCCAAGGGATGAGCACAGATACGCAGTATTTT
J gene: TRBJ1-1; clone size: -; V gene: TRBV6-6; D gene: TRBD1; CDR3 protein: CASSRPGQDTEAFF; CDR3 DNA: TGTGCCAGCAGCCGACCGGGACAGGACACTGAAGCTTTCTTT
J gene: TRBJ2-3; clone size: -; V gene: TRBV11-1; D gene: TRBD1; CDR3 protein: CASSLQTGGTDTQYF; CDR3 DNA: TGTGCCAGCAGCCTCCAGACAGGGGGCACAGATACGCAGTATTTT
J gene: TRBJ1-4; clone size: -; V gene: TRBV10-2; D gene: TRBD1; CDR3 protein: CASSGGWRDRDLKLFF; CDR3 DNA: TGCGCCAGCAGTGGAGGGTGGCGGGACAGGGACCTTAAACTGTTTTTT
J gene: TRBJ1-2; clone size: -; V gene: TRBV6-6; D gene: -; CDR3 protein: CASTPMDAGPGYTF; CDR3 DNA: TGTGCCAGCACCCCCATGGACGCAGGACCTGGCTACACCTTC
J gene: TRBJ1-1; clone size: once; V gene: TRBV5-6; D gene: TRBD1; CDR3 protein: CASSRRTGVRGTEAFF; CDR3 DNA: TGTGCCAGCAGCCGTCGGACAGGGGTCCGGGGAACTGAAGCTTTCTTT
J gene: TRBJ1-2; clone size: -; V gene: TRBV7-9; D gene: -; CDR3 protein: CASSLAGTYGYTF; CDR3 DNA: TGTGCCAGCAGCTTGGCAGGGACCTATGGCTACACCTTC
J gene: TRBJ1-1; clone size: -; V gene: TRBV5-6; D gene: -; CDR3 protein: CASSRLDRYNTEAFF; CDR3 DNA: TGTGCCAGCAGCCGCCTCGACAGGTACAACACTGAAGCTTTCTTT
J gene: TRBJ2-2; clone size: -; V gene: TRBV6-1; D gene: TRBD2; CDR3 protein: CASSEEGAGANTGELFF; CDR3 DNA: TGTGCCAGCAGTGAAGAGGGAGCGGGGGCGAACACCGGGGAGCTGTTTTTT
J gene: TRBJ2-3; clone size: -; V gene: TRBV11-3; D gene: -; CDR3 protein: CASSPGRSSSTDTQYF; CDR3 DNA: TGTGCCAGCAGCCCCGGACGGTCATCTAGCACAGATACGCAGTATTTT
J gene: TRBJ2-1; clone size: -; V gene: TRBV7-9; D gene: TRBD1; CDR3 protein: CASSPGQGHYNEQFF; CDR3 DNA: TGTGCCAGCAGCCCCGGACAGGGGCACTACAATGAGCAGTTCTTC
J gene: TRBJ2-5; clone size: -; V gene: TRBV18; D gene: -; CDR3 protein: CASSPRLLQETQYF; CDR3 DNA: TGTGCCAGCTCACCAAGGCTGCTCCAAGAGACCCAGTACTTC
J gene: TRBJ2-2; clone size: -; V gene: TRBV29-1; D gene: -; CDR3 protein: CSVSQGTGELFF; CDR3 DNA: TGCAGCGTTTCCCAGGGGACCGGGGAGCTGTTTTTT
J gene: TRBJ1-1; clone size: large; V gene: TRBV11-2; D gene: -; CDR3 protein: CASSSGVWNAEAFF; CDR3 DNA: TGTGCCAGCAGCTCAGGGGTCTGGAACGCTGAAGCTTTCTTT
J gene: TRBJ1-2; clone size: -; V gene: TRBV11-2; D gene: -; CDR3 protein: CASSLVVRGDGYTF; CDR3 DNA: TGTGCCAGCAGCTTAGTTGTCAGGGGAGATGGCTACACCTTC
J gene: TRBJ1-1; clone size: -; V gene: TRBV10-3; D gene: TRBD1; CDR3 protein: CAIRGTGTEAFF; CDR3 DNA: TGTGCCATCAGGGGGACAGGCACTGAAGCTTTCTTT
J gene: TRBJ2-4; clone size: -; V gene: TRBV7-9; D gene: TRBD2; CDR3 protein: CASSLSGGDSIQYF; CDR3 DNA: TGTGCCAGCAGCCTTAGCGGGGGGGATAGCATTCAGTACTTC
J gene: TRBJ1-5; clone size: -; V gene: TRBV7-2; D gene: -; CDR3 protein: CASSSRTQGPQHF; CDR3 DNA: TGTGCCAGCAGCTCCCGGACCCAGGGGCCCCAGCATTTT
J gene: TRBJ2-3; clone size: -; V gene: TRBV6-4; D gene: TRBD2; CDR3 protein: CASSEGSGGAKDTQYF; CDR3 DNA: TGTGCCAGCAGTGAGGGCAGCGGGGGGGCCAAAGATACGCAGTATTTT
J gene: TRBJ1-2; clone size: hyperexpanded; V gene: TRBV7-8; D gene: TRBD1; CDR3 protein: CASSHGTGAYGYTF; CDR3 DNA: TGTGCCAGCAGCCACGGGACAGGAGCCTATGGCTACACCTTC
J gene: TRBJ1-3; clone size: -; V gene: TRBV7-8; D gene: TRBD1; CDR3 protein: CASSARTGGVLSGNTIYF; CDR3 DNA: TGTGCCAGCAGCGCTCGGACAGGGGGCGTCCTCTCTGGAAACACCATATATTTT
J gene: TRBJ2-7; clone size: large; V gene: TRBV6-5; D gene: -; CDR3 protein: CASSPGLLGEQYF; CDR3 DNA: TGTGCCAGCAGCCCGGGACTTCTCGGGGAGCAGTACTTC
J gene: TRBJ1-6; clone size: -; V gene: TRBV5-5; D gene: -; CDR3 protein: CASSSYDRTNSPLHF; CDR3 DNA: TGTGCCAGCAGTTCATATGACAGAACTAATTCACCCCTCCACTTT
J gene: TRBJ1-3; clone size: -; V gene: TRBV7-2; D gene: TRBD1; CDR3 protein: CASSIDGQVGNTIYF; CDR3 DNA: TGTGCCAGCAGCATAGACGGACAGGTCGGAAACACCATATATTTT
J gene: TRBJ1-2; clone size: -; V gene: TRBV7-9; D gene: -; CDR3 protein: CASSTLRGGPNYGYTF; CDR3 DNA: TGTGCCAGCAGCACCCTCAGAGGGGGGCCTAACTATGGCTACACCTTC
J gene: TRBJ2-5; clone size: -; V gene: TRBV5-1; D gene: TRBD1; CDR3 protein: CASSPQGAGETQYF; CDR3 DNA: TGCGCCAGCAGCCCACAGGGGGCGGGAGAGACCCAGTACTTC